Listed here are 17 T cell receptor beta chains from one sample, sequenced in a study of cytomegalovirus exposure and HLA in healthy donors. Sequenced by immunoSEQ multiplex PCR; TCRdb stores in-frame clones only, minus some. The data show roughly 86,000 clones, with almost 97% seen just once and about 1.6% held by the top ten. The sequenced material came from PBMCs. These TCRs come from a young man in good health and CMV-seropositive.

The gene calls are TRBV19 and TRBJ2-1, with a weak D call TRBD2 (7 bases). This CDR3 has 15 amino acids. V was trimmed by 1 base and J by 7 bases, leaving 14 bases between them. The germline CDR1 and CDR2 sequences are LNHDA and SQIVND (reference sequence). In nucleotides, the CDR3 is TGTGCCAGTAGTATAGGAGGGGGGGTGATAAATGAGCAGTTCTTC. It is translated as CASSIGGGVINEQFF.

V and J are TRBV19 and TRBJ1-5; D gene ambiguous. This CDR3 is 15 amino acids long. Germline loops: CDR1 LNHDA, CDR2 SQIVND (reference sequence). The V end was cut by 2 bases, the J end by 0 bases, with 8 bases between. The chain's CDR3 is CASSITGYSNQPQHF. The CDR3 DNA sequence: TGTGCCAGTAGTATAACCGGGTATAGCAATCAGCCCCAGCATTTT.

This chain joins TRBV5-4 and TRBJ1-1; tentatively, D is TRBD1 (5 bases). Looked up from germline, CDR1 is SGHNT and CDR2 is YYREEE (reference sequence). V dropped 0 bases and J dropped 1 base, with 10 bases sitting between them. CDR3 length: 15 amino acids. CDR3 in amino acids: CASSLAVGQNTEAFF. In nucleotides, the CDR3 is TGTGCCAGCAGCTTGGCCGTGGGGCAGAACACTGAAGCTTTCTTT.

V is TRBV7-2 and J is TRBJ2-7, with 7 bases identical to TRBD1. The CDR3 contains 14 residues. V shed 3 bases and J 2 bases; nucleotides not matched to a gene: 4. From germline, CDR1 is SGHTA and CDR2 FQGNSA. The CDR3 loop is CASSFYRGPYEQYF. In DNA, the CDR3 is TGTGCCAGCAGCTTTTACAGGGGTCCCTACGAGCAGTACTTC.

For this clone: The junction and the germline gene differ at one end; a read error may be behind it. The rearrangement joins TRBV27 to TRBJ1-1; 10 bases line up with TRBD1. Germline values: CDR1 MNHEY, CDR2 SMNVEV (reference sequence). This CDR3 is built from 14 residues. CDR3 coding DNA: TGTGCCAGCAGGCCCCGGGACAGGGGACTGAAGACGGTCTTT. It specifies CASRPRDRGLKTVF.

The V call is TRBV27, the J call TRBJ2-7; TRBD1 matches at 9 bases. CDR3 length: 16 amino acids. The V and J ends lost 2 bases and 7 bases, in that order; junction bases with no gene match: 12. Looked up from germline, CDR1 is MNHEY and CDR2 is SMNVEV (reference sequence). CDR3 in DNA: TGTGCCAGCAGTTTAATAACCGGGACAGGGTCGTGGGAGCAGTACTTC. Its translation: CASSLITGTGSWEQYF.

The V gene is TRBV28, the J gene TRBJ2-7; 8 bases line up with TRBD2. The CDR3 covers 15 residues. V lost 4 bases and J lost 5; bases outside the gene matches: 10. The germline gives CDR1 MDHEN, CDR2 SYDVKM. The CDR3 bases are TGTGCCAGCAGTTCAGTCCTAGCGGGTTCCCACGAGCAGTACTTC. This encodes CASSSVLAGSHEQYF.

The rearrangement links TRBV7-3 to TRBJ2-2, with a possible D match to TRBD2 (6 bases). CDR1 and CDR2 from the germline V gene are SGHTA and FQGTGA. The ends were cut back, 5 bases at V and 3 bases at J, with 16 bases in the middle. This CDR3 is built from 16 residues. CDR3 in amino acids: CASSPPRGIDTGELFF. The CDR3 bases are TGTGCCAGCAGCCCCCCCCGGGGGATCGACACCGGGGAGCTGTTTTTT.

This clone was recorded once. V usage is TRBV9 and J usage is TRBJ2-2; 11 nucleotides align to TRBD2. V trimming: 4 bases; J trimming: 1 base; junction bases outside the gene matches: 3. Germline CDR1 is SGDLS and CDR2 is YYNGEE. This CDR3 is 16 amino acids long. CDR3 amino acids: CASSPGTSGNTGELFF. CDR3 bases: TGTGCCAGCAGCCCAGGGACTAGCGGGAACACCGGGGAGCTGTTTTTT.

The V and J genes are TRBV9 and TRBJ2-2, with 7 positions matching TRBD1. Germline-derived CDR1 and CDR2 are SGDLS and YYNGEE. CDR3 size: 15 residues. Trimming cost V 4 bases and J 2 bases; bases outside gene matches: 5. The CDR3 loop reads CASSLGQVNTGELFF. The CDR3 nucleotides are TGTGCCAGCAGCCTCGGACAGGTTAACACCGGGGAGCTGTTTTTT.

The rearrangement uses TRBV4-1 and TRBJ2-4; unclear D gene. CDR1 is MGHRA and CDR2 is YSYEKL in the germline V gene. The CDR3 is 15 amino acids. Trimming took off 4 bases at V and 0 bases at J, with 10 bases between the two ends. CDR3 nucleotide sequence: TGCGCCAGCAGCCGTACAGTGCTAGCCAAAAACATTCAGTACTTC. It yields the protein CASSRTVLAKNIQYF.

The rearrangement links TRBV11-2 to TRBJ2-7, with TRBD2 matching 10 bases. With V trimmed by 5 bases and J by 4 bases, 8 bases remained unmatched. The germline V gene encodes CDR1 SGHAT and CDR2 FQNNGV. This CDR3 is built from 15 residues. The DNA of the CDR3 is TGTGCCAGCAGCCCAGGGCCTAGCGGGAGTTACGAGCAGTACTTC. Translation: CASSPGPSGSYEQYF.

The chain combines TRBV6-5 with TRBJ1-5; D remains ambiguous. The CDR3 totals 13 residues. The germline V and J ends were trimmed by 7 bases and 0 bases, with 7 bases remaining between them. CDR1 is MNHEY, CDR2 SVGAGI, per germline. The DNA for the CDR3 is TGTGCCAGCAAGAGGGATAGCAATCAGCCCCAGCATTTT. The encoded protein is CASKRDSNQPQHF.

The chain combines TRBV28 with TRBJ1-1; TRBD1 is a possible D gene (5 bases). The V end lost 3 bases, the J end lost 5 bases, and 10 bases lay between the germline ends. Germline CDR1 reads MDHEN; CDR2 reads SYDVKM. This CDR3 spans 13 amino acids. The DNA of the CDR3 is TGTGCCAGCAGTTTGGGGCAACGGACTGAAGCTTTCTTT. Its protein product is CASSLGQRTEAFF.

The chain uses TRBV4-1 and TRBJ1-5, with a tentative D call TRBD1 (6 bases). Germline V gene sequence: CDR1 MGHRA, CDR2 YSYEKL. The CDR3 extends over 15 amino acids. V was shortened by 5 bases and J by 4 bases, with 15 bases between the two germline ends. CDR3 coding DNA: TGCGCCAGCAGCTATGGGACAAACGATAATCAGCCCCAGCATTTT. This sequence encodes CASSYGTNDNQPQHF.

The chain couples TRBV5-6 to TRBJ1-2, with D perhaps TRBD1 (5 bases). V lost 4 bases to trimming and J lost 5 bases, with 18 bases between them. The CDR3 has 15 amino acids. Germline lookup yields CDR1 SGHDT and CDR2 YYEEEE. The CDR3 nucleotides read TGTGCCAGCAGCCCGAACCCCAGGGATACATATGGCTACACCTTC. Translated, it gives CASSPNPRDTYGYTF.

This clone has just one count. The rearrangement joins TRBV7-3 to TRBJ2-7, with 8 bases identical to TRBD1. J was trimmed by 1 base and V by 5 bases; bases with no gene match: 7. The CDR3 is made up of 15 amino acids. Germline CDR1 reads SGHTA; CDR2 reads FQGTGA. The CDR3 spells CASSARDRFSYEQYF. The CDR3 nucleotides are TGTGCCAGCAGCGCCCGGGACAGGTTTTCCTACGAGCAGTACTTC.